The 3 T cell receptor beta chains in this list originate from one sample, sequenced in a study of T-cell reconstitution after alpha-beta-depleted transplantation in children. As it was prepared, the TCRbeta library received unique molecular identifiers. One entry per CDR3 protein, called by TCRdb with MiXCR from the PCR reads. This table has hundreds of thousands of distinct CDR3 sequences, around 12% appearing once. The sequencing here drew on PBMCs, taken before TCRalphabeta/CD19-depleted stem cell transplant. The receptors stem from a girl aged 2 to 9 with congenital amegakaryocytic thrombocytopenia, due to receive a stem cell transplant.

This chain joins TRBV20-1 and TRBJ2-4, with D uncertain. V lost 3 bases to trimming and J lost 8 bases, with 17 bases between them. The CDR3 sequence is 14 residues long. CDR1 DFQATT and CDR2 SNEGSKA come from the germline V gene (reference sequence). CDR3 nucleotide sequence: TGCAGTGCTAGGCCCTTTTGGCCCGGTGACATTCAGTACTTC. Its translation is CSARPFWPGDIQYF.

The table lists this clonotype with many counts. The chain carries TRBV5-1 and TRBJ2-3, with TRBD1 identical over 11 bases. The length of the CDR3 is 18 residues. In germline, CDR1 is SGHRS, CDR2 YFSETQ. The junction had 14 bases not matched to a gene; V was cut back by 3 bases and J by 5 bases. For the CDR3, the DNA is TGCGCCAGCAGCTCCCCGCTTGGGACAGGGGGGCAGGGAGATACGCAGTATTTT. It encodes CASSSPLGTGGQGDTQYF.

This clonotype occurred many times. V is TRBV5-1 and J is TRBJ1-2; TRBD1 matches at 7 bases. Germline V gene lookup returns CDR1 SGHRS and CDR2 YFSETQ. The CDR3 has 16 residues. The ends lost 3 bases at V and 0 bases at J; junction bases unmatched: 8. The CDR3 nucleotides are TGCGCCAGCAGCTCCTTCCGGGACAGACCTAACTATGGCTACACCTTC. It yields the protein CASSSFRDRPNYGYTF.